This section outlines one T cell receptor (beta chain) sequence together with its context. Its antigen is undetermined. The V end lost 3 bases, the J end lost 11 bases, and 16 bases lay between the germline ends. Per the germline V gene, CDR1 is MNHEY and CDR2 is SVGAGI. CDR3 length: 13 amino acids. This record belongs to a study of T cell responses to AZD1222 COVID-19 vaccine. Study results and limitations: Repertoires in all cases were sampled only once the peak T cell response had passed.

The protocol was immunoSEQ multiplex PCR, while the TCRdb copy is restricted to in-frame clones and leaves out a portion. The sample includes 150,000 or so clones, just over 90% of them seen just once. The sequence came from an adult in good health. This chain connects TRBV6-5 to TRBJ1-1, with D perhaps TRBD1 (5 bases). The source was peripheral blood, collected on day 0 of AZD1222 vaccination. Here the CDR3 reads CASSYSRDLGAFF. In nucleotides, the CDR3 is TGTGCCAGCAGTTATTCCCGGGACCTGGGGGCTTTCTTT.